The T cell receptor (beta chain) described here comes from a study of blood T cell repertoires in COVID-19. At the level of the study: COVID-19 samples, acute and convalescent, were from the United States, Italy and Spain.

Only in-frame clones appear in the TCRdb table, and some are missing; sequencing was by immunoSEQ multiplex PCR. Here the sample spans about 230,000 clones, roughly four fifths being singletons. The cohort comprised adults aged roughly 18 to 95 years residing in about two dozen US areas. Participant-given clinical history determined each cohort assignment. Two consecutive negative NP/OP PCR tests, clearance, or resolved symptoms defined Cohort 3 recovery. V gave up 5 bases and J gave up 8 bases; unmatched junction bases: 5. Germline assignment: CDR1 SGHDT and CDR2 YYEEEE. The CDR3 is 13 amino acids. This receptor was obtained from a man between 60 and 70 years old who had recovered from COVID-19. Sequencing used PBMCs or T cells enriched from blood (not recorded which). The chain joins TRBV5-6 to TRBJ2-1, with TRBD1 matching 9 bases. The CDR3: CASRKTGGHEQFF. The CDR3 DNA sequence: TGTGCCAGCAGAAAAACAGGGGGCCATGAGCAGTTCTTC.